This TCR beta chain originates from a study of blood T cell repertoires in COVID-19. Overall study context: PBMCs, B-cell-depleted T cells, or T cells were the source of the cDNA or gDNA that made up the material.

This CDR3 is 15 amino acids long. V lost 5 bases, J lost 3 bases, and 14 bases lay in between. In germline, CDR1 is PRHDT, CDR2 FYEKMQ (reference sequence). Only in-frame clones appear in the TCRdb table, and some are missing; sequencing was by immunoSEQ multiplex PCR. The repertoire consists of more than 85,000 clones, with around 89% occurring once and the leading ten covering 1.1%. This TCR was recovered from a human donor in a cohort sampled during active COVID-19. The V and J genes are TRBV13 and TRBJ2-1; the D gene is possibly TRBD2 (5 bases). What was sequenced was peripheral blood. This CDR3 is CASSKERVLYNEQFF. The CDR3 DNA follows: TGTGCCAGCAGCAAAGAGAGGGTACTCTACAATGAGCAGTTCTTC. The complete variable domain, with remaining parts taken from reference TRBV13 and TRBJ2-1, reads AAGVIQSPRHLIKEKRETATLKCYPIPRHDTVYWYQQGPGQDPQFLISFYEKMQSDKGSIPDRFSAQQFSDYHSELNMSSLELGDSALYFCASSKERVLYNEQFFGPGTRLTVL.